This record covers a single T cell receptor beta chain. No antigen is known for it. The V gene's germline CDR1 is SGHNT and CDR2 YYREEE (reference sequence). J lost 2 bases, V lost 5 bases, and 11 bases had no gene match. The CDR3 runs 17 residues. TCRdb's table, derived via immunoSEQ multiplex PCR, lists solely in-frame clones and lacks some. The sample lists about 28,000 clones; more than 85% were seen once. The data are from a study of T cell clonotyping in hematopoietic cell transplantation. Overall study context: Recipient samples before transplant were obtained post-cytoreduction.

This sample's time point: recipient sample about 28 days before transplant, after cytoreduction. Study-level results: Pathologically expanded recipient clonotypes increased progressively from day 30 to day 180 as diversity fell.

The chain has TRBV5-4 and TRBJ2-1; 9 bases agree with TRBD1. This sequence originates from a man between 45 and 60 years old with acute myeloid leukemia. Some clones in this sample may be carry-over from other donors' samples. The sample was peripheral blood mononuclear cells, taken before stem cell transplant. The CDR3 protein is CASRAITGTGTYNEQFF. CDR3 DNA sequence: TGTGCCAGCAGGGCCATTACCGGGACAGGGACCTACAATGAGCAGTTCTTC.